These 20 T cell receptor beta chains came from one sample sequenced in a study of blood T cell repertoires in COVID-19. The assay was immunoSEQ multiplex PCR, and TCRdb's table has in-frame clones only and misses some. The table shows around 250,000 clones, with about four fifths occurring only once. The sequenced material came from peripheral blood. The receptors were sampled from a woman in her 40s who had recovered from COVID-19.

This clone has only one observation. This chain uses TRBV10-3 with TRBJ2-7, with 8 bases matching TRBD1. Germline V gene lookup returns CDR1 ENHRY and CDR2 SYGVKD. V was clipped by 5 bases and J by 5 bases; unmatched bases: 8. The CDR3 totals 14 residues. Here the CDR3 DNA reads TGTGCCATCAGTCCTGGGACAGGACGCAACGAGCAGTACTTC. Translation gives CAISPGTGRNEQYF.

This CDR3 reads CASSLGSLPANTEAFF. In DNA form, the CDR3 reads TGCGCCAGCAGCTTGGGGAGCCTCCCGGCGAACACTGAAGCTTTCTTT. This sequence joins TRBV5-1 and TRBJ1-1; D is undetermined. The germline V and J ends were trimmed by 0 bases and 1 base, with 13 bases remaining between them. Germline CDR1 reads SGHRS; CDR2 reads YFSETQ. The CDR3 consists of 16 residues. The whole variable domain, filled in from reference TRBV5-1 and TRBJ1-1, reads KAGVTQTPRYLIKTRGQQVTLSCSPISGHRSVSWYQQTPGQGLQFLFEYFSETQRNKGNFPGRFSGRQFSNSRSEMNVSTLELGDSALYLCASSLGSLPANTEAFFGQGTRLTVV.

This clone was picked up one time. The J gene is TRBJ1-1, the V gene TRBV7-9; no clear D gene. Trimming cost V 2 bases and J 1 base, with 5 bases left between them. Germline values: CDR1 SEHNR, CDR2 FQNEAQ (reference sequence). The CDR3 is made up of 13 amino acids. In DNA form, the CDR3 reads TGTGCCAGCAGCTTATATAAGAACACTGAAGCTTTCTTT. It yields the protein CASSLYKNTEAFF.

This chain connects TRBV6-5 to TRBJ2-1; maybe TRBD2 (5 bases). Trimming removed 6 bases from V and 0 bases from J, with 9 bases in between. CDR3 length: 14 amino acids. Germline V gene lookup returns CDR1 MNHEY and CDR2 SVGAGI. The CDR3: CASSERSSYNEQFF. The CDR3 DNA sequence: TGTGCCAGCAGCGAGCGGAGCTCCTACAATGAGCAGTTCTTC.

This chain connects TRBV7-3 to TRBJ2-1; 11 nucleotides match TRBD1. The CDR3 loop spans 15 amino acids. Germline V CDR1 and CDR2: SGHTA, FQGTGA. The V and J ends lost 4 bases and 4 bases, in that order; junction bases with no gene match: 3. In DNA, the CDR3 is TGTGCCAGCAGCTCGGACAGGGGGCCATACAATGAGCAGTTCTTC. Protein product: CASSSDRGPYNEQFF.

CDR3 sequence: CASSLFLMGTDTQYF. The CDR3 nucleotides are TGTGCCAGCAGCTTATTTCTAATGGGCACAGATACGCAGTATTTT. The V call is TRBV5-4, the J call TRBJ2-3; D is undetermined. CDR1 and CDR2 (germline): SGHNT, YYREEE (reference sequence). V shed 2 bases and J shed 1 base, with 11 bases lying between them. The CDR3 is 15 residues long. Full variable domain (rest looked up from reference TRBV5-4 and TRBJ2-3): ETGVTQSPTHLIKTRGQQVTLRCSSQSGHNTVSWYQQALGQGPQFIFQYYREEENGRGNFPPRFSGLQFPNYSSELNVNALELDDSALYLCASSLFLMGTDTQYFGPGTRLTVL.

Concerning this clone itself: A much larger clone lies one base from this, so it may be a read error. V and J are TRBV27 and TRBJ2-7, with 9 bases lining up with TRBD1. V trimming: 2 bases; J trimming: 4 bases; junction bases outside the gene matches: 6. This CDR3 contains 15 residues. From germline, CDR1 is MNHEY and CDR2 SMNVEV (reference sequence). The CDR3 DNA follows: TGTGCCAGCAGTTTAACCGGGACAGGGATGTACGAGCAGTACTTC. It yields the protein CASSLTGTGMYEQYF.

The chain employs TRBV19 and TRBJ2-5; 9 nucleotides agree with TRBD1. Germline CDR1 reads LNHDA; CDR2 reads SQIVND (reference sequence). Trimming cost V 5 bases and J 2 bases; bases outside gene matches: 12. This CDR3 comprises 17 residues. CDR3 residues: CASSLRQGVAIQETQYF. DNA of the CDR3: TGTGCCAGTAGTTTGCGACAGGGGGTCGCAATTCAAGAGACCCAGTACTTC.

The chain links TRBV24-1 to TRBJ1-2, with a tentative D call TRBD1 (6 bases). The V end lost 4 bases, the J end lost 6 bases, and 23 bases lay between the germline ends. Germline values: CDR1 KGHDR, CDR2 SFDVKD. This CDR3 contains 17 residues. The CDR3 here is CATSDPNPDDRSNGYTF. The CDR3, as DNA: TGTGCCACCAGTGACCCAAATCCTGACGACAGGTCTAATGGCTACACCTTC.

This clone was found a few times. The V call is TRBV28, the J call TRBJ2-1, with a possible D match to TRBD2 (7 bases). Germline CDR1 reads MDHEN; CDR2 reads SYDVKM. CDR3 size: 15 residues. Trimming took off 7 bases at V and 5 bases at J, with 18 bases between the two ends. CDR3 protein: CASTGVGGVHNEQFF. CDR3 coding DNA: TGTGCCAGCACAGGGGTGGGAGGGGTTCACAATGAGCAGTTCTTC.

This rearrangement joins TRBV27 to TRBJ2-1; 13 positions match TRBD2. The CDR3 contains 20 residues. Germline V CDR1 and CDR2: MNHEY, SMNVEV (reference sequence). V shed 5 bases and J 3 bases; nucleotides not matched to a gene: 16. The CDR3 DNA reads as TGTGCCAGCAGTCCCAAATTTAGAACTAGCGGGGGGGCCTTCTACAATGAGCAGTTCTTC. Translated: CASSPKFRTSGGAFYNEQFF.

The chain links TRBV10-3 to TRBJ1-1; TRBD1 matches 7 bases. With V trimmed by 8 bases and J by 6 bases, 21 bases remained unmatched. Germline values: CDR1 ENHRY, CDR2 SYGVKD. The CDR3 sequence is 17 residues long. The CDR3 DNA follows: TGTGCCATCGCCTTCCAACCCCGATTAGGGACAGCATCTGAAGCTTTCTTT. Its translation is CAIAFQPRLGTASEAFF.

This clone showed up just a few times. The rearrangement uses TRBV9 and TRBJ1-3; D not certain. The CDR3 is 14 residues long. V lost 4 bases and J lost 1, with 9 bases in between. The V gene's germline CDR1 is SGDLS and CDR2 YYNGEE. The CDR3 nucleotides are TGTGCCAGCAGCCCCCTCTTGTCTGGAAACACCATATATTTT. This encodes CASSPLLSGNTIYF.

V is TRBV5-1 and J is TRBJ2-2; TRBD1 aligns across 7 bases. V was clipped by 4 bases and J by 4 bases; unmatched bases: 10. From germline, CDR1 is SGHRS and CDR2 YFSETQ. The CDR3 extends over 16 amino acids. For the CDR3, the DNA is TGCGCCAGCAGCGCCACCCGACAGGGCGCCACCGGGGAGCTGTTTTTT. Its translation: CASSATRQGATGELFF. Full variable domain (missing parts from reference TRBV5-1 and TRBJ2-2): KAGVTQTPRYLIKTRGQQVTLSCSPISGHRSVSWYQQTPGQGLQFLFEYFSETQRNKGNFPGRFSGRQFSNSRSEMNVSTLELGDSALYLCASSATRQGATGELFFGEGSRLTVL.

The chain couples TRBV24-1 to TRBJ2-3; TRBD1 matches 7 bases. V gave up 8 bases and J gave up 1 base; unmatched junction bases: 2. Germline V lookup: CDR1 KGHDR, CDR2 SFDVKD. This CDR3 is 13 amino acids long. CDR3 nucleotides: TGTGCCACCAAGGGGGCCGGCACAGATACGCAGTATTTT. Translation gives CATKGAGTDTQYF.

The chain combines TRBV7-9 with TRBJ1-1; 7 bases are a match to TRBD1. The CDR3 contains 14 residues. With 5 bases clipped from V and 4 bases from J, the junction kept 7 bases outside the gene matches. Germline assignment: CDR1 SEHNR and CDR2 FQNEAQ (reference sequence). The CDR3 here is CASSTDRWGTEAFF. CDR3 in DNA: TGTGCCAGCAGCACGGACAGGTGGGGCACTGAAGCTTTCTTT.

Only a few counts were recorded for this clone. This chain joins TRBV3-1 (or the pseudogene TRBV3-2) and TRBJ1-3, with D perhaps matching TRBD1 (6 bases). The CDR3 contains 16 residues. Per the germline V gene, CDR1 is LGHDT and CDR2 is YNNKEL (reference sequence). Trimming took 1 base from V and 2 from J, leaving 12 bases between them. CDR3 bases: TGTGCCAGCAGCCAAGGAGCGACAGGAACTGGAAACACCATATATTTT. It codes for CASSQGATGTGNTIYF.

The chain combines TRBV5-5 with TRBJ2-1; TRBD2 agrees at 9 bases. There are 16 residues in the CDR3. V was clipped by 0 bases and J by 4 bases; unmatched bases: 5. Germline lookup yields CDR1 SGHKS and CDR2 YYEKEE (reference sequence). CDR3 coding DNA: TGTGCCAGCAGCTTGGCTAGCGGGGTTATTTACAATGAGCAGTTCTTC. Protein: CASSLASGVIYNEQFF.

V is TRBV9 and J is TRBJ1-2; D is ambiguous. V was pared by 8 bases and J by 4 bases, with 9 bases between. The CDR3 is 11 residues long. Germline assignment: CDR1 SGDLS and CDR2 YYNGEE. The CDR3 region has the DNA TGTGCCAGTGGAGGTGGCTATGGCTACACCTTC. Translating it yields CASGGGYGYTF.

This clone was recorded once. This chain joins TRBV5-1 and TRBJ2-5, with 7 bases identical to TRBD1. The CDR3 length is 14 residues. The J segment lost 3 bases and the V segment lost 3 bases, leaving 5 bases of the junction unmatched. The germline V gene encodes CDR1 SGHRS and CDR2 YFSETQ. The CDR3 region has the DNA TGCGCCAGCAGCTCCCGGGACAGAAAAGAGACCCAGTACTTC. Translating it yields CASSSRDRKETQYF. Full variable domain (remainder filled in from reference TRBV5-1 and TRBJ2-5): KAGVTQTPRYLIKTRGQQVTLSCSPISGHRSVSWYQQTPGQGLQFLFEYFSETQRNKGNFPGRFSGRQFSNSRSEMNVSTLELGDSALYLCASSSRDRKETQYFGPGTRLLVL.